This TCR beta chain was identified in a study of early T cells in non-severe SARS-CoV-2 infection. Study-level background: The input, bulk RNA from unsorted whole blood, was sequenced, and chains were unpaired.

Researchers attached unique molecular identifiers to individual cDNA molecules. TCRdb reprocessed the 5' RACE reads with MiXCR, giving one entry per CDR3 protein. Altogether approximately 97,000 distinct CDR3 sequences are present, approximately 11% being singletons, with the ten largest covering about 4.5%. General study findings and limits: The VDJdb matching leaned toward anti-spike CD8 responses and overlooked private and CD4 specificities.

CDR1 SGHAT and CDR2 FQNNGV come from the germline V gene. The CDR3 has 15 residues. Details on this clonotype: Its target is unknown.

The sample in question was whole blood, obtained at baseline. The genes are TRBV11-2 and TRBJ1-5; D gene uncertain. The J call is doubtful: the DNA matches TRBJ2-3 better. This receptor was obtained from an adult who was a healthcare worker with PCR-confirmed SARS-CoV-2 infection or an uninfected control (not recorded which). CDR3 DNA sequence: TGTGCCAGCAGCTCACTGAAGGGTAGCAATCAGCCCCAGTATTTT. It specifies CASSSLKGSNQPQYF.